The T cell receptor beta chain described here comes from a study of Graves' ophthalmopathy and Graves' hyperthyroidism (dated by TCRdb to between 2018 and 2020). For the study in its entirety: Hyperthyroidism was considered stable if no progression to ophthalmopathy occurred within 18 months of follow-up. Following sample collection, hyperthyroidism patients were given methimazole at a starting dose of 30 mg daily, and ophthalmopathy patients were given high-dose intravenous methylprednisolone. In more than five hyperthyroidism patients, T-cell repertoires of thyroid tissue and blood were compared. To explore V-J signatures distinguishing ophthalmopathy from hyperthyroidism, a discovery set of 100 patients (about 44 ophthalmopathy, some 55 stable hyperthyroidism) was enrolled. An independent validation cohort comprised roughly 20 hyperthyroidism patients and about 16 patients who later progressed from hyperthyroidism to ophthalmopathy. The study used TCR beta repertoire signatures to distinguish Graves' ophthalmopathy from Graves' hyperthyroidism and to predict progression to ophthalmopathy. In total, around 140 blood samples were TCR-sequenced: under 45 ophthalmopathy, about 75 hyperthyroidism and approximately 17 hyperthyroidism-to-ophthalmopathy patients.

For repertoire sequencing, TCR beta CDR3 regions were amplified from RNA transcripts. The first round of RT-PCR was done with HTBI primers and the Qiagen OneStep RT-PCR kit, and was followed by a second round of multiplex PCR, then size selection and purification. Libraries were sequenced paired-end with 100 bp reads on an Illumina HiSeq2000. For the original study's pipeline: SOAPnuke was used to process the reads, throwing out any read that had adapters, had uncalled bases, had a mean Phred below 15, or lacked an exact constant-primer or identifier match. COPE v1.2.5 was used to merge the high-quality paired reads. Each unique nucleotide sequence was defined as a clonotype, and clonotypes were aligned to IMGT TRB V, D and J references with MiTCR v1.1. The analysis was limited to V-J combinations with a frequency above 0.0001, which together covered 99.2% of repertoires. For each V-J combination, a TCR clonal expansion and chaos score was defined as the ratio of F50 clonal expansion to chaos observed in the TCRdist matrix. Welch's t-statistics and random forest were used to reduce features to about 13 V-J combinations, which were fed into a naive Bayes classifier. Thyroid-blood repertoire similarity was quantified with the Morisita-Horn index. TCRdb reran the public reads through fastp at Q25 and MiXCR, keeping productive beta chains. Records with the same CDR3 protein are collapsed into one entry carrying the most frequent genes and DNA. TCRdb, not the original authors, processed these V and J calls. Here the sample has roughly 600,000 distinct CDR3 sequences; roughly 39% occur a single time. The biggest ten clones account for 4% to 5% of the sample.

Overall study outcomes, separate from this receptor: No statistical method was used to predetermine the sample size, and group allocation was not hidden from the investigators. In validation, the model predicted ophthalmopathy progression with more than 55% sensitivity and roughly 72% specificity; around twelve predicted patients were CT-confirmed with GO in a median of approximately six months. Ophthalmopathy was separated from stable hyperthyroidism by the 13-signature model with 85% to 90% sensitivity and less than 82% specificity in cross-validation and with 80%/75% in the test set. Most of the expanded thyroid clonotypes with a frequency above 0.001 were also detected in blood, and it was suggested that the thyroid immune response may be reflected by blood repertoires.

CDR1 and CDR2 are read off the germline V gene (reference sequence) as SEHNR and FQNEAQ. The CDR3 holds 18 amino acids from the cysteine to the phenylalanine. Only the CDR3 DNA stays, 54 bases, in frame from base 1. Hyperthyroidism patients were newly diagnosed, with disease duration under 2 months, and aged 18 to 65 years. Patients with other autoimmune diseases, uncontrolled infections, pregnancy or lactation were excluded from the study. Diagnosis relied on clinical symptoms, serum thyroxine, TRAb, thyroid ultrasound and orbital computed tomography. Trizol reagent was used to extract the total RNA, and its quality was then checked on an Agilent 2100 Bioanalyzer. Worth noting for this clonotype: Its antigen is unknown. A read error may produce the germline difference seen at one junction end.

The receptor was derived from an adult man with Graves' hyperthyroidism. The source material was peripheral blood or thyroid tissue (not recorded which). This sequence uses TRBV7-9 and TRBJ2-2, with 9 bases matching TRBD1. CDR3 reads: CASSQVGTGRLNTGELFF. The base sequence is TGCGCCAGCAGCCAAGTTGGGACAGGGAGATTGAACACCGGGGAGCTGTTTTTT.